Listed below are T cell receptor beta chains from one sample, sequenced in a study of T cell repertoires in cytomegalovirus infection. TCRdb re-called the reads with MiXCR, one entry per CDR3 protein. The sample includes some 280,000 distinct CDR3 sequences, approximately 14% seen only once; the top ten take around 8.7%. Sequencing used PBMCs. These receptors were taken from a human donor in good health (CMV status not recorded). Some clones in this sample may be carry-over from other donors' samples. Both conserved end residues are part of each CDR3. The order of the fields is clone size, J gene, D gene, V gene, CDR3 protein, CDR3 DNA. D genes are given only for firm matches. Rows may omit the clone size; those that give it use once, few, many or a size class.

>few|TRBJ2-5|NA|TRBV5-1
CASRLWETQYF
TGCGCCAGCCGACTCTGGGAGACCCAGTACTTC
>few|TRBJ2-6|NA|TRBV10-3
CATESSDPGANVLTF
TGTGCCACCGAGTCGTCGGATCCCGGGGCCAACGTCCTGACTTTC
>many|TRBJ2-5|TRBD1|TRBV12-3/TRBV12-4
CASSLRATVTGTGVETQYF
TGTGCCAGCAGTCTCCGCGCCACAGTAACCGGGACAGGGGTTGAGACCCAGTACTTC
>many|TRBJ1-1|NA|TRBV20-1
CSAGGNRMNTEAFF
TGCAGTGCAGGTGGGAACCGTATGAACACTGAAGCTTTCTTT
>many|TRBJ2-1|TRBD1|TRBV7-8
CASSTYRGPYNEQFF
TGTGCCAGCAGCACATACAGGGGGCCTTACAATGAGCAGTTCTTC
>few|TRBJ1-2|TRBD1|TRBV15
CATSRTGTAYGYTF
TGTGCCACCAGCAGAACCGGGACAGCATATGGCTACACCTTC
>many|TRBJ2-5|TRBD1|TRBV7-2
CASSLGGGQGQETQYF
TGTGCCAGCAGCTTGGGGGGGGGACAGGGTCAAGAGACCCAGTACTTC
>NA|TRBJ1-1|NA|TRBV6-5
CASSYSMGRSMNTEAFF
TGTGCCAGCAGTTACTCTATGGGACGGAGCATGAACACTGAAGCTTTCTTT
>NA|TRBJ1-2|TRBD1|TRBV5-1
CASSSYPGQGGGYTF
TGCGCCAGCAGCTCCTACCCGGGACAGGGGGGCGGCTACACCTTC
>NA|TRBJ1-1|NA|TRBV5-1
CASRMTGFPKSTEAFF
TGCGCCAGCAGAATGACGGGGTTTCCGAAGAGCACTGAAGCTTTCTTT
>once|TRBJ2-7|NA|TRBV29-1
CSVNWSYEQYF
TGCAGCGTCAATTGGTCCTACGAGCAGTACTTC
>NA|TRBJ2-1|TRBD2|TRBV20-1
CSASPTSGLAALSSYNEQFF
TGCAGTGCTAGTCCCACGTCGGGACTAGCGGCCCTGAGCTCCTACAATGAGCAGTTCTTC
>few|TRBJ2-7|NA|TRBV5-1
CASSLGGGSSSYEQYF
TGCGCCAGCAGCTTGGGCGGTGGGAGTTCCTCCTACGAGCAGTACTTC
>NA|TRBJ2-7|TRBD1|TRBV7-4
CASTTGDYEQYF
TGTGCCAGTACGACAGGGGACTACGAGCAGTACTTC
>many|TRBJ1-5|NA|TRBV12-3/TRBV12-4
CASSFSGGQPQHF
TGTGCCAGCAGTTTTTCTGGGGGTCAGCCCCAGCATTTT
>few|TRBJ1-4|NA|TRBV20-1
CSAARRVSEKLFF
TGCAGTGCCGCCCGCAGGGTATCTGAAAAACTGTTTTTT
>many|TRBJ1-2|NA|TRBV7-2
CASSVLWGSGYTF
TGTGCCAGCAGCGTCCTGTGGGGCTCTGGCTACACCTTC
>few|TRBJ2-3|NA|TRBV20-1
CSAIEQWGRADTQYF
TGCAGTGCTATCGAACAGTGGGGGAGAGCCGATACGCAGTATTTT
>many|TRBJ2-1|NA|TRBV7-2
CASSFNPSYNEQFF
TGTGCCAGCAGCTTTAACCCGTCCTACAATGAGCAGTTCTTC
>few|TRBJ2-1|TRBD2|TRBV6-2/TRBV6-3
CASRLTLAGGLIQSSYNEQFF
TGTGCCAGCAGACTGACCCTAGCGGGGGGACTTATCCAGAGCTCCTACAATGAGCAGTTCTTC
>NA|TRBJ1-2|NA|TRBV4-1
CASSQEGDLPHGYTF
TGCGCCAGCAGCCAAGAAGGGGATCTGCCTCATGGCTACACCTTC
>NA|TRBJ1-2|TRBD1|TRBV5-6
CASSFPGTGGDDYGYTF
TGTGCCAGCAGCTTTCCCGGGACAGGGGGCGACGACTATGGCTACACCTTC
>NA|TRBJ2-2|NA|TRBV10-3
CAITPNERNTGELFF
TGTGCCATCACCCCGAACGAGCGGAACACCGGGGAGCTGTTTTTT
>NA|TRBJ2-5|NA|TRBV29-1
CSVARYTGLQETQYF
TGCAGCGTTGCTAGATACACAGGGCTTCAGGAGACCCAGTACTTC
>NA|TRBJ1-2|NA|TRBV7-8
CASSLVGVGFSNYGYTF
TGTGCCAGCAGCTTAGTGGGAGTCGGTTTTTCTAACTATGGCTACACCTTC
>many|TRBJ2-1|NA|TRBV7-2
CASSSENRNEQFF
TGTGCCAGCAGCTCCGAGAACAGAAATGAGCAGTTCTTC